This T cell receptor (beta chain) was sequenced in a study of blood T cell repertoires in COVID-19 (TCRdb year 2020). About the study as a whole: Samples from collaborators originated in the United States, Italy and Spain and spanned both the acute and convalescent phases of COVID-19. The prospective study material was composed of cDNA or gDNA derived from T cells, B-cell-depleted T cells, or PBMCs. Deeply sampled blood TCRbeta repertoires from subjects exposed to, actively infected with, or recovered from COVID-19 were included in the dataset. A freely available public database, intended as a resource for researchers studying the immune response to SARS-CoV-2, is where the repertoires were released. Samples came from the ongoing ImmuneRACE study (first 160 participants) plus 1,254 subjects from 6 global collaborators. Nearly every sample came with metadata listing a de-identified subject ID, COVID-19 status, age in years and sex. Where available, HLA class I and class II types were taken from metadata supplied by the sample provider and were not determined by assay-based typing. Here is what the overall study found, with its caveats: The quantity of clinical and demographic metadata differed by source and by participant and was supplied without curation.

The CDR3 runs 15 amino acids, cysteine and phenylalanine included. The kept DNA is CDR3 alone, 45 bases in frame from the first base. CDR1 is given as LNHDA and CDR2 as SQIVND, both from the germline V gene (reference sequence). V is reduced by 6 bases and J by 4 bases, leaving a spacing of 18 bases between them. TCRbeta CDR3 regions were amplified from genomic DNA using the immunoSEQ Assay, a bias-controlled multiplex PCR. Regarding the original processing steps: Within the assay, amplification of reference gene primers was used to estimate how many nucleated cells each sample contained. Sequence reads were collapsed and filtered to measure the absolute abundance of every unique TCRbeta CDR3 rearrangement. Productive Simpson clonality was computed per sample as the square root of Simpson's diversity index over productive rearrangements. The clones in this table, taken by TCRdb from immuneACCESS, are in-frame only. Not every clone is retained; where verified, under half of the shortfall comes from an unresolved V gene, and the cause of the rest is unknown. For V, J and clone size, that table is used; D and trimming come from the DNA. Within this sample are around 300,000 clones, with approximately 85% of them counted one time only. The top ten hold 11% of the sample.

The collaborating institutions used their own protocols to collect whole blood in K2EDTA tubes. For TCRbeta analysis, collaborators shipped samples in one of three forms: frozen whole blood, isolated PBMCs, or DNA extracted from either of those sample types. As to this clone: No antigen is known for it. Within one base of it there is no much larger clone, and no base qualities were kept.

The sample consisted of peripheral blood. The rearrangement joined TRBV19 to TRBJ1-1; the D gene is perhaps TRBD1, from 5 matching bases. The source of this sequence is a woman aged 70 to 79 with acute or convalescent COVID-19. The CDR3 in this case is CASRGGALKGTEAFF. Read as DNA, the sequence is TGTGCCAGTAGAGGCGGGGCCCTAAAGGGCACTGAAGCTTTCTTT.